What follows describes a single T cell receptor beta chain. No antigen is known for it. The data originate from a study of T cells expressing NK-cell markers. Overall study results and limits: Four of the donors also had these clonotypes leading their CD3+CD56-NKG2C+ fraction.

In germline, CDR1 is DFQATT, CDR2 SNEGSKA (reference sequence). This CDR3 spans 13 amino acids. From the 5' RACE reads, TCRdb lists one entry per CDR3 protein and no DNA. The sample's table shows more than 400,000 distinct CDR3 sequences. The receptor's source is a woman between 18 and 75 years old in good health. Material: blood T cells: a sorted CD56 or NKG2C T cell subset, CD4+ or CD8+ T cells, or bulk PBMC T cells (not recorded which). This chain uses TRBV20-1 with TRBJ2-7; the D call of TRBD1 rests on TCRdb alone, since no DNA is present to check it. CDR3: CSARDDPPYEQYF.